One sample yielded the 5 T cell receptor beta chains listed below, sequenced in a study of shared clonotypes between healthy human individuals. CD8 cells regarded as naive lacked CD45RO, were positively chosen for CCR7, and omitted terminally differentiated effector memory CD45RA+ cells. Sequencing was performed with immunoSEQ multiplex PCR; in TCRdb, only in-frame clones are kept and a portion is missing. The table has about 1,800,000 clones, 85% to 95% seen once. Input material: naive CD8+ T cells sorted from blood. Receptors were obtained from a man aged 18-30 years in good health.

The genes are TRBV25-1 and TRBJ1-4, with 8 positions matching TRBD1. CDR3 length: 15 residues. Germline CDR1 MGHDK, CDR2 SYGVNS. Trimming at V came to 3 bases and at J to 7 bases, leaving 7 bases not matched to a gene. The CDR3 reads CASSEPQGAGEKLFF. The CDR3 coding sequence is TGTGCCAGCAGTGAGCCCCAGGGGGCGGGTGAAAAACTGTTTTTT.

The chain has TRBV28 and TRBJ1-6; maybe TRBD1 (5 bases). The V gene's germline CDR1 is MDHEN and CDR2 SYDVKM. V lost 9 bases to trimming and J lost 7 bases, with 10 bases between them. The CDR3 is 12 residues long. CDR3 sequence: CASSGLNSPLHF. The CDR3 DNA follows: TGTGCCAGTTCAGGGTTGAATTCACCCCTCCACTTT. Supplemented by reference TRBV28 and TRBJ1-6, the full variable domain reads DVKVTQSSRYLVKRTGEKVFLECVQDMDHENMFWYRQDPGLGLRLIYFSYDVKMKEKGDIPEGYSVSREKKERFSLILESASTNQTSMYLCASSGLNSPLHFGNGTRLTVT.

J is TRBJ1-3 and V is TRBV6-1; no clear D gene. Looked up from germline, CDR1 is MNHNS and CDR2 is SASEGT. Trimming removed 4 bases at V and 0 bases at J, with 10 bases between. This CDR3 comprises 15 residues. The CDR3 loop is CASSVVAFSGNTIYF. The CDR3 region has the DNA TGTGCCAGCAGTGTGGTGGCTTTCTCTGGAAACACCATATATTTT.

The chain joins TRBV4-3 to TRBJ2-7, with 7 bases identical to TRBD2. Trimming cost V 0 bases and J 1 base; bases outside gene matches: 12. The V gene's germline CDR1 is LGHNA and CDR2 YSLEER. The CDR3 is 18 residues long. The CDR3 sequence is CASSQDLGGSAVSYEQYF. CDR3 bases: TGCGCCAGCAGCCAAGATTTGGGAGGGTCGGCGGTTTCCTACGAGCAGTACTTC.

The chain uses TRBV4-1 and TRBJ2-3; the match to TRBD2 covers 7 bases. CDR1 is MGHRA and CDR2 is YSYEKL in the germline V gene. This CDR3 is 17 amino acids long. Germline trimming cut 0 bases from V and 0 bases from J; bases unmatched to any gene: 6. CDR3 sequence reads: CASSQDGLADSTDTQYF. The CDR3, as DNA: TGCGCCAGCAGCCAAGATGGTCTAGCGGATAGCACAGATACGCAGTATTTT.